This T cell receptor (beta chain) was recorded in a study of blood T cell repertoires in COVID-19 (dated by TCRdb to 2019 to 2021). Looking at the study overall: Samples covering the acute and convalescent phases of COVID-19 were provided by collaborators in the United States, Italy and Spain. The material from the prospective study consisted of cDNA or gDNA derived from T cells, B-cell-depleted T cells, or PBMCs. Subjects who had been exposed to COVID-19, were actively infected with it, or had recovered from it provided the deeply sampled blood TCRbeta repertoires that made up the dataset. A freely available public database, intended as a resource for researchers studying the immune response to SARS-CoV-2, is where the repertoires were released. Samples came from the ongoing ImmuneRACE study (first 160 participants) plus 1,254 subjects from 6 global collaborators. Nearly every sample came with metadata listing a de-identified subject ID, COVID-19 status, age in years and sex. Where available, HLA class I and class II types were taken from metadata supplied by the sample provider and were not determined by assay-based typing.

CDR1 SSHAT and CDR2 FNYEAQ are derived from the germline V gene (reference sequence). The CDR3 numbers 17 residues from cysteine through phenylalanine. The only DNA kept is the CDR3, 51 bases in frame from the first base. Notes on this clone: Its antigen has not been determined. Compared with germline, one end of the junction differs, possibly owing to a read error.

TCRbeta CDR3 regions were amplified from genomic DNA using the immunoSEQ Assay, a bias-controlled multiplex PCR. Per the source publication's procedure: Nucleated cell counts per sample were estimated from amplification of reference gene primers within the assay. Sequence reads were collapsed and filtered to measure the absolute abundance of every unique TCRbeta CDR3 rearrangement. Productive Simpson clonality was computed per sample as the square root of Simpson's diversity index over productive rearrangements. Here the immuneACCESS table is served through TCRdb, limited to in-frame sequences with V and J called. Missing clones are a known gap in these copies; in checked studies unresolved V genes cover under half, and the rest lacks a known reason. The DNA was the basis for D and trimming; V, J and clone size are from that table. The sample records around 250,000 clones, approximately 88% of which are singletons. Roughly 10% of the sample belongs to the ten largest clones.

General findings and caveats noted by the study authors: The quantity of clinical and demographic metadata differed by source and by participant and was supplied without curation.

One collaborating source in Seattle enrolled patients while the patients were actively infected and followed the patients over time throughout the course of disease. Whole blood was collected in K2EDTA tubes by collaborating institutions according to the institutions' own protocols. For TCRbeta analysis, collaborators shipped samples as frozen whole blood, isolated PBMCs, or DNA extracted from either of those sample types. This receptor chain uses TRBV7-7 and TRBJ2-1; 10 central nucleotides agree with TRBD2. This clonotype was sampled from a woman in her 70s with COVID-19, enrolled during active disease. What was sequenced was peripheral blood. This receptor has the CDR3 CASSELWSGAGGTEQFF. The DNA sequence reads TGTGCTAGCAGCGAACTTTGGTCTGGAGCGGGAGGGACTGAGCAGTTCTTC. When the CDR3 is completed using the reference TRBV7-7 and TRBJ2-1 genes on either side, the full variable domain is GAGVSQSPRYKVTKRGQDVTLRCDPISSHATLYWYQQALGQGPEFLTYFNYEAQPDKSGLPSDRFSAERPEGSISTLTIQRTEQRDSAMYRCASSELWSGAGGTEQFFGPGTRLTVL.